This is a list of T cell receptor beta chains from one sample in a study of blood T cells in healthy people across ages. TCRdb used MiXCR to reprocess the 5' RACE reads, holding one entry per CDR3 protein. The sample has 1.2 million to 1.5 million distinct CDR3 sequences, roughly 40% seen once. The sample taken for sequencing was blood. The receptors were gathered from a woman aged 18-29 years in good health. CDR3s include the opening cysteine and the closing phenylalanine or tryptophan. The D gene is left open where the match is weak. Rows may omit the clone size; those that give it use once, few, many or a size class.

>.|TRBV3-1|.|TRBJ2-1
CASSPPTLYEQFF
TGTGCCAGCAGCCCTCCCACCCTCTACGAGCAGTTCTTC
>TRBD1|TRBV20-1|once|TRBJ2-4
CSAIQGALMEQYF
TGCAGTGCTATACAGGGGGCGCTGATGGAGCAGTACTTC
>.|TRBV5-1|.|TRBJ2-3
CASSLGQVTSTDTQYF
TGCGCCAGCAGCTTGGGACAGGTTACCTCCACAGATACGCAGTATTTT
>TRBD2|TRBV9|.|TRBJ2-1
CASGNGGGSLNEQFF
TGTGCCAGCGGGAACGGCGGGGGGTCCCTCAATGAGCAGTTCTTC
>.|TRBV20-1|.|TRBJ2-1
CSARVVTSSYNEQFF
TGCAGTGCTAGAGTGGTGACTAGCTCCTACAATGAGCAGTTCTTC
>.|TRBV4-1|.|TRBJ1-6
CASSLQPGETYNSPLHF
TGCGCCAGCAGCCTACAACCAGGGGAGACCTATAATTCACCCCTCCACTTT
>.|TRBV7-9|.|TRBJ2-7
CASSPPGHLLSYEQYF
TGTGCCAGCAGCCCTCCGGGACACCTTCTATCCTACGAGCAGTACTTC
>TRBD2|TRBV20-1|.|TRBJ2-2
CSARQLAGGPNTGELFF
TGCAGTGCTAGACAACTAGCGGGAGGGCCAAACACCGGGGAGCTGTTTTTT
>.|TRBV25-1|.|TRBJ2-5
CASSESPKETQYF
TGTGCCAGCAGTGAATCACCAAAAGAGACCCAGTACTTC
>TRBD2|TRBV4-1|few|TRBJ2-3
CASSQDGRSGGPSTDTQYF
TGCGCCAGCAGCCAAGATGGGAGGAGCGGGGGGCCGAGCACAGATACGCAGTATTTT
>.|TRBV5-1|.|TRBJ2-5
CASSLGTVNEQYF
TGCGCCAGCAGCTTGGGGACGGTCAATGAGCAGTACTTC
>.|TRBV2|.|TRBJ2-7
CASKLREGDTYEQYF
TGTGCCAGCAAGTTGCGGGAAGGGGACACCTACGAGCAGTACTTC
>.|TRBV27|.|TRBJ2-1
CASSLIPLNEQFF
TGTGCCAGCAGTTTAATTCCCCTCAATGAGCAGTTCTTC
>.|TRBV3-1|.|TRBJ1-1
CASSQEGGGGEAFF
TGTGCCAGCAGCCAAGAAGGCGGGGGAGGTGAAGCTTTCTTT
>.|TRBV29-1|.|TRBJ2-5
CSATDGAQETQYF
TGCAGCGCCACGGACGGGGCGCAAGAGACCCAGTACTTC
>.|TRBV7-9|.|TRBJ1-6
CASSQPAKGVKGSPLHF
TGTGCCAGCAGCCAGCCGGCTAAGGGGGTGAAGGGATCACCCCTCCACTTT
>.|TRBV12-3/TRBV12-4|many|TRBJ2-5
CASSFIETQYF
TGTGCCAGCAGTTTCATAGAGACCCAGTACTTC
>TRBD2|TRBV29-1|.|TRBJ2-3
CSVEGLAGGPGVADTQYF
TGCAGCGTTGAGGGACTAGCGGGAGGGCCAGGGGTTGCAGATACGCAGTATTTT
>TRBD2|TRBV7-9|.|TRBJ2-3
CASSSWLLAGETDTQYF
TGTGCCAGCAGCTCCTGGCTTCTAGCGGGAGAAACAGATACGCAGTATTTT
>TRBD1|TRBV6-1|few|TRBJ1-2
CASSEGQGAIYGYTF
TGTGCCAGCAGTGAGGGTCAGGGGGCGATCTATGGCTACACCTTC
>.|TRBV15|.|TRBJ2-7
CATSRVKGTTYEQYF
TGTGCCACCAGCAGAGTTAAGGGGACCACCTACGAGCAGTACTTC
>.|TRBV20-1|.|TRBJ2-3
CSARLSGRTDTQYF
TGCAGTGCTAGGTTGTCAGGGAGGACAGATACGCAGTATTTT
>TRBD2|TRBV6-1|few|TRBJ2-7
CASSPQTSLYEQYF
TGTGCCAGCAGCCCTCAGACTAGCCTCTACGAGCAGTACTTC
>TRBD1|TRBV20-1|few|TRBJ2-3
CSATTGFNGDTQYF
TGCAGTGCTACGACAGGGTTTAATGGAGATACGCAGTATTTT